The TCR beta chain described here comes from a study of STAT5B mutations in CD4+ large granular lymphocyte leukemia. Study-wide findings and caveats: No patients shared main leukemic clonotypes, though around 24% appeared at low frequency elsewhere.

Buffy coats from healthy blood donors served as controls. Method: immunoSEQ multiplex PCR; TCRdb's copy keeps in-frame clones and lacks some. The sample records 30,000 to 35,000 clones, roughly 87% being singletons. Unmatched junction bases numbered 6, after V lost 2 bases and J lost 4 bases. Germline loops: CDR1 LNHDA, CDR2 SQIVND (reference sequence). This CDR3 has 15 amino acids. A word on this clone: Its antigen remains unknown.

The TCR comes from a human donor in good health. V usage is TRBV19 and J usage is TRBJ2-5, with 8 bases matching TRBD1. The specimen was CD4+ T cells from blood buffy coats. CDR3 bases: TGTGCCAGTAGTATAACTCGGACAGGGCGAGAGACCCAGTACTTC. Its protein product is CASSITRTGRETQYF.